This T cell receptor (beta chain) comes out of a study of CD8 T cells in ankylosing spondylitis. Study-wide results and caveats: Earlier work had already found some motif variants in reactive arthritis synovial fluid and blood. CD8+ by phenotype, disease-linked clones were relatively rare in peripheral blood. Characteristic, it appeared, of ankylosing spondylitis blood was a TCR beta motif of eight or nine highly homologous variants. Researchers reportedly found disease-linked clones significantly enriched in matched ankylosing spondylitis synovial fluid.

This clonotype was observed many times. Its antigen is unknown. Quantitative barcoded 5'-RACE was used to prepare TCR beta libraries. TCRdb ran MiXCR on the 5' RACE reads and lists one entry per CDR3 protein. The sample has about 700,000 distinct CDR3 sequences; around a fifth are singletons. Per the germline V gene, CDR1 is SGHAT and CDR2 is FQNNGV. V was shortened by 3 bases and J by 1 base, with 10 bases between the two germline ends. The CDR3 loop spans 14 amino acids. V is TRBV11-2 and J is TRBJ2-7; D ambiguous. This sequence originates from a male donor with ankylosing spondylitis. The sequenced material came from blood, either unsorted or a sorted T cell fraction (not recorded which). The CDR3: CASSFYGASYEQYF. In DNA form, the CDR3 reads TGTGCCAGCAGCTTTTATGGCGCATCCTACGAGCAGTACTTC.